The source of this T cell receptor (beta chain) is a study of blood T cell repertoires in COVID-19. Study-level background: Sites across the United States, Italy and Spain contributed samples from acute and convalescent COVID-19.

Everyone who took part was roughly 18 to 89 years old, and they came from 24 US areas. Donors were grouped by their self-reported clinical history. The recovered donors of Cohort 3 showed two negative PCRs, clearance, or symptom resolution. This table comes from immunoSEQ multiplex PCR, and its TCRdb copy is limited to in-frame clones, with some not included. The data show 200,000 to 250,000 clones, with 70% to 85% seen just once and about 3.3% held by the top ten. Sequencing was carried out using PBMCs or T cells enriched from blood (not recorded which). This TCR was recovered from a woman aged 60-70 years who had recovered from COVID-19.

CDR3 nucleotides: TGCGCCAGCAGAGGCGAGGGGGCGAACACTGAAGCTTTCTTT. Protein product: CASRGEGANTEAFF. V is TRBV10-1 and J is TRBJ1-1; 7 bases align to TRBD1. CDR3 length equals 14 residues. J lost 1 base, V lost 6 bases, and 5 bases had no gene match. Germline V lookup: CDR1 WNHNN, CDR2 SYGVQD (reference sequence).